This is a list of T cell receptor beta chains from one sample in a study of blood T cell repertoires in COVID-19. TCRdb's copy holds only in-frame clones and misses some; the assay was immunoSEQ multiplex PCR. This table has more than 95,000 clones, around 83% appearing once. Sequencing input: peripheral blood. The receptor source for this set is a man aged 55-75 years with acute or convalescent COVID-19. Both conserved end residues are part of each CDR3. A D gene is named only where the DNA matches it firmly. A clone size is listed for some rows: how often the clone was seen (once, few, many), or a class if it is expanded.

NA	NA	TRBV5-1	TRBJ1-1	CASSSGAVRNTEAFF	TGCGCCAGCAGCTCAGGTGCCGTGAGAAACACTGAAGCTTTCTTT
once	TRBD1	TRBV4-1	TRBJ1-2	CASSRTGEGYGYTF	TGCGCCAGCAGTCGGACAGGGGAAGGCTATGGCTACACCTTC
NA	NA	TRBV18	TRBJ1-2	CASSPRDSDGYTF	TGTGCCAGCTCACCACGGGACTCCGATGGCTACACCTTC
NA	NA	TRBV18	TRBJ1-4	CASSPASTNEKLFF	TGTGCCAGCTCACCGGCTTCAACTAATGAAAAACTGTTTTTT
NA	NA	TRBV7-9	TRBJ1-2	CASSSPGTHYGYTF	TGTGCCAGCAGCTCCCCAGGTACACACTATGGCTACACCTTC
NA	TRBD1	TRBV3-1/TRBV3-2	TRBJ1-2	CASSLTGDYGYTF	TGTGCCAGCAGCCTGACAGGGGACTATGGCTACACCTTC
few	NA	TRBV5-1	TRBJ2-7	CASSESRHIYEQYF	TGCGCCAGCAGCGAATCACGACACATCTACGAGCAGTACTTC
NA	NA	TRBV14	TRBJ1-2	CASSRSRQALRGYTF	TGTGCCAGCAGCCGCAGTCGACAGGCACTAAGAGGCTACACCTTC
NA	TRBD2	TRBV12-3/TRBV12-4	TRBJ2-7	CASSPSGSYEQYF	TGTGCCAGCAGTCCTAGCGGGAGTTACGAGCAGTACTTC
once	NA	TRBV5-1	TRBJ2-2	CASSPRWGQNTGELFF	TGCGCCAGCAGTCCACGGTGGGGACAGAACACCGGGGAGCTGTTTTTT
NA	NA	TRBV28	TRBJ1-3	CASSLDYGNTIYF	TGTGCCAGCAGTTTAGACTACGGAAACACCATATATTTT
NA	TRBD1	TRBV6-5	TRBJ1-2	CASSYPGQGSYTF	TGTGCCAGCAGTTACCCGGGACAGGGGAGCTACACCTTC
NA	NA	TRBV27	TRBJ2-1	CASSLDPPQAEPYNEQFF	TGTGCCAGCAGTTTAGACCCCCCCCAAGCGGAACCTTACAATGAGCAGTTCTTC
NA	TRBD1	TRBV28	TRBJ2-7	CASSRTGGIYEQYF	TGTGCCAGCAGCCGGACAGGGGGCATATACGAGCAGTACTTC
NA	NA	TRBV27	TRBJ1-6	CASRRERNIGSPLHF	TGTGCCAGCAGGCGTGAGAGGAATATAGGTTCACCCCTCCACTTT
NA	NA	TRBV3-1/TRBV3-2	TRBJ2-1	CASSQDVNSIYNEQFF	TGTGCCAGCAGCCAAGATGTCAATAGTATCTACAATGAGCAGTTCTTC
NA	NA	TRBV5-1	TRBJ1-3	CASSLAGYGNTIYF	TGCGCCAGCAGCTTGGCAGGTTATGGAAACACCATATATTTT
NA	NA	TRBV30	TRBJ1-6	CAWKQGFWSPLHF	TGTGCCTGGAAACAGGGATTTTGGTCACCCCTCCACTTT
NA	NA	TRBV7-7	TRBJ2-3	CASSLDYADTQYF	TGTGCTAGCAGCTTGGACTACGCAGATACGCAGTATTTT
NA	NA	TRBV3-1/TRBV3-2	TRBJ2-2	CASSQYDNPANTGELFF	TGTGCCAGCAGCCAGTATGACAACCCCGCGAACACCGGGGAGCTGTTTTTT
NA	NA	TRBV13	TRBJ1-1	CASSLVSGLSPEAFF	TGTGCCAGCAGCTTAGTTTCAGGGCTGAGTCCTGAAGCTTTCTTT
NA	TRBD1	TRBV28	TRBJ2-3	CASSWGQPSDTQYF	TGTGCCAGCAGTTGGGGACAGCCTTCGGATACGCAGTATTTT
NA	NA	TRBV28	TRBJ1-4	CATNGGGNEKLFF	TGTGCCACCAACGGGGGTGGGAACGAAAAACTGTTTTTT
NA	TRBD2	TRBV5-4	TRBJ2-5	CASKKSGGSGETQYF	TGTGCCAGCAAGAAATCGGGGGGTTCGGGGGAGACCCAGTACTTC
NA	NA	TRBV25-1	TRBJ2-7	CASSAAGSLEQYF	TGTGCCAGCAGTGCGGCAGGGTCGCTCGAGCAGTACTTC
NA	NA	TRBV27	TRBJ1-2	CASSKRALHGYTF	TGTGCCAGCAGCAAGAGGGCCCTCCATGGCTACACCTTC
NA	NA	TRBV4-1	TRBJ2-7	CASSQGRGDYEQYF	TGCGCCAGCAGCCAAGGCAGGGGGGACTACGAGCAGTACTTC
NA	NA	TRBV30	TRBJ1-6	CAWSEGASYNSPLHF	TGTGCCTGGAGTGAAGGGGCTTCCTATAATTCACCCCTCCACTTT
NA	NA	TRBV15	TRBJ1-1	CATSREPGITDTEAFF	TGTGCCACCAGCAGAGAACCCGGGATCACGGACACTGAAGCTTTCTTT
NA	TRBD2	TRBV3-1/TRBV3-2	TRBJ2-1	CASSWGGGGNEQFF	TGTGCCAGCAGCTGGGGGGGAGGCGGGAATGAGCAGTTCTTC